The 18 T cell receptor beta chains below come from one sample, sequenced in a study of T cells in women clearing cervical HPV infection. TCRdb's copy holds only in-frame clones and misses some; the assay was immunoSEQ multiplex PCR. The sample has about 39,000 clones. The sample consisted of blood buffy coat. These receptors came from a woman between 18 and 69 years old with a cervical HPV16 infection that either progressed to CIN3+ or cleared (not recorded which).

Concerning this clone itself: The read finishes 3 residues shy of the CDR3 end, and the germline J gene is used to complete it. This chain uses TRBV19 with TRBJ2-3, with D maybe TRBD1 (6 bases). The V and J ends lost 4 bases and 5 bases respectively, with 19 bases between them. CDR1 is LNHDA, CDR2 SQIVND, per germline (reference sequence). This CDR3 has 16 residues. The CDR3 DNA, read in part, is TGTGCCAGTAGTACTTCTACAGGGCAGAGGCTAGATACG. Protein sequence: CASSTSTGQRLDT. The whole CDR3 protein reads CASSTSTGQRLDTQYF.

The CDR3 loop reads CSARDLKRGGADTQYF. The part of the CDR3 DNA that was read is TGCAGTGCTAGAGATCTCAAGCGGGGGGGCGCAGATACG. The chain couples TRBV20-1 to TRBJ2-3, with 10 positions matching TRBD2. The read is 3 residues too short to cover the CDR3 end, so that end is filled in from the germline J gene. With V trimmed by 0 bases and J by 4 bases, 7 bases remained unmatched. Looked up from germline, CDR1 is DFQATT and CDR2 is SNEGSKA (reference sequence). The CDR3 length is 16 residues.

Comments on this clone: The CDR3 is cut off 3 residues early in the read; its end comes from the germline J gene. This chain uses TRBV2 with TRBJ1-6; possibly TRBD1 for D (5 bases). The CDR3 consists of 16 residues. V was shortened by 6 bases and J by 5 bases, with 17 bases between the two germline ends. Per the germline V gene, CDR1 is SNHLY and CDR2 is FYNNEI. The CDR3 sequence: CASRVNSGLNNSPLHF. The DNA read from the CDR3 is TGTGCCAGCAGAGTGAATTCAGGGCTCAATAATTCACCC.

As for this clone: The read is 3 residues too short to cover the CDR3 end, so that end is filled in from the germline J gene. V is TRBV2 and J is TRBJ2-1, with a possible D match to TRBD2 (5 bases). Trimming shortened V by 2 bases and J by 5 bases, and 13 bases separated the two germline ends. Per the germline V gene, CDR1 is SNHLY and CDR2 is FYNNEI. The CDR3 is made up of 15 amino acids. CDR3 amino acids: CASSESSGNHNEQFF. The covered CDR3 bases are TGTGCCAGCAGTGAATCCAGCGGCAATCACAATGAG.

With regard to this clone: The read comes to an end 3 residues before the CDR3 does, leaving the germline J gene to fill in the end. V gene TRBV13 combines with J gene TRBJ1-4, with 7 bases identical to TRBD1. Germline-derived CDR1 and CDR2 are PRHDT and FYEKMQ (reference sequence). The length of the CDR3 is 14 residues. Unmatched junction bases numbered 8, after V lost 5 bases and J lost 8 bases. Partial CDR3 DNA: TGTGCCAGCAGCCAGACAGGGTTTAAGGAAAAA. Its protein is CASSQTGFKEK. The full CDR3 protein is CASSQTGFKEKLFF.

The CDR3 region is CASSRTGGSYEQYF. The covered CDR3 bases are TGTGCCAGCAGTCGGACAGGGGGCTCCTACGAG. V is TRBV12-3 or TRBV12-4 and J is TRBJ2-7; 10 bases agree with TRBD1. The read halts 3 residues ahead of the CDR3 end, with the missing end drawn from the germline J gene. The CDR3 consists of 14 residues. With 5 bases clipped from V and 0 bases from J, the junction kept 1 base outside the gene matches.

Concerning this clone itself: With the read ending 3 residues before the CDR3 end, the germline J gene is used to fill in that end. This chain links TRBV2 with TRBJ2-2; D is uncertain. The CDR3 runs to 13 residues. Trimming removed 3 bases from V and 4 bases from J, with 6 bases in between. Germline loops: CDR1 SNHLY, CDR2 FYNNEI. The CDR3 here is CASSEHGTGELFF. The sequenced part of the CDR3 DNA is TGTGCCAGCAGTGAGCACGGCACCGGGGAG. The whole variable domain, remainder taken from reference TRBV2 and TRBJ2-2, is EPEVTQTPSHQVTQMGQEVILRCVPISNHLYFYWYRQILGQKVEFLVSFYNNEISEKSEIFDDQFSVERPDGSNFTLKIRSTKLEDSAMYFCASSEHGTGELFFGEGSRLTVL.

Remarks on this clone: The CDR3 end falls 3 residues outside the read, so it is completed with the germline J gene. The chain links TRBV13 to TRBJ2-7; 7 nucleotides align to TRBD1. The CDR3 has 14 residues. Germline CDR1 is PRHDT and CDR2 is FYEKMQ (reference sequence). The junction had 3 bases not matched to a gene; V was cut back by 4 bases and J by 0 bases. The covered CDR3 bases are TGTGCCAGCAGCTCCGGGACAGACTCCTACGAG. This gives the protein CASSSGTDSYE. The full-length CDR3 reads as CASSSGTDSYEQYF.

Concerning this clone itself: Sequencing ends 3 residues short of the CDR3 end; the germline J gene provides the rest. The chain employs TRBV5-6 and TRBJ1-3; possible D gene TRBD1, 5 bases. Germline loops: CDR1 SGHDT, CDR2 YYEEEE. The V end was cut by 4 bases, the J end by 8 bases, with 13 bases between. CDR3 length equals 13 residues. CDR3 in amino acids: CASSRPRGDTIYF. The part of the CDR3 DNA that was read is TGTGCCAGCAGCCGCCCCCGGGGGGACACC.

About this clone itself: The sequenced fragment ends 3 residues before the CDR3 boundary, so the rest is inferred from the germline J gene. V and J are TRBV2 and TRBJ1-1; 8 bases are a match to TRBD1. Germline CDR1 SNHLY, CDR2 FYNNEI. This CDR3 has 15 residues. After removal of 10 bases from V and 1 base from J, the junction contained 11 bases not matched to a gene. CDR3 residues: CATQDRDGTNTEAFF. The part of the CDR3 DNA that was read is TGTGCCACCCAGGACAGGGACGGTACGAACACTGAA.

As concerns this clone: The read ends 3 residues early relative to the CDR3; the germline J gene fills the gap. The chain links TRBV2 to TRBJ1-1, with D hard to call. The germline CDR1 and CDR2 sequences are SNHLY and FYNNEI. This CDR3 has 12 amino acids. The germline V and J ends were trimmed by 6 bases and 6 bases, with 11 bases remaining between them. CDR3 loop: CASSASKSEAFF. The sequenced CDR3 bases are TGTGCCAGCAGCGCCTCTAAGTCTGAA.

As for this clone: The read stops 3 residues short of the end of the CDR3; the missing end is completed from the germline J gene. The rearrangement links TRBV2 to TRBJ2-1; 11 bases fit TRBD2. J was trimmed by 9 bases and V by 1 base; bases with no gene match: 5. Germline V gene lookup returns CDR1 SNHLY and CDR2 FYNNEI. This CDR3 spans 15 amino acids. The CDR3 bases that were read are TGTGCCAGCAGTGAAGAGGGCCTAGCGGGGGGTGAG. Its protein is CASSEEGLAGGE. The full-length CDR3 reads as CASSEEGLAGGEQFF.

As to this clone: The read ends 3 residues before the CDR3 terminus; that terminus is restored from the germline J gene. The chain links TRBV7-9 to TRBJ1-2; D is possibly TRBD1 (6 bases). The V gene lost 3 bases and the J gene lost 6 bases, with 11 bases spanning the gap. The CDR3 contains 13 residues. CDR1 and CDR2 (germline): SEHNR, FQNEAQ (reference sequence). CDR3 DNA, as far as it was read: TGTGCCAGCAGCTTCAGGGGTGTAGATGGC. It specifies CASSFRGVDG. The complete CDR3 reads CASSFRGVDGYTF.

As concerns this clone: The read ends 3 residues early relative to the CDR3; the germline J gene fills the gap. The V call is TRBV6-1, the J call TRBJ1-5; maybe TRBD1 (6 bases). Trimming took off 4 bases at V and 3 bases at J, with 16 bases between the two ends. From germline, CDR1 is MNHNS and CDR2 SASEGT. CDR3 length: 16 amino acids. CDR3 loop: CASSAQGTRNNQPQHF. The CDR3 DNA, read in part, is TGTGCCAGCAGTGCCCAGGGGACACGGAACAATCAGCCC.

With regard to this clone: The read ends 3 residues early relative to the CDR3; the germline J gene fills the gap. This chain uses TRBV18 with TRBJ2-2, with D unclear. CDR3 length equals 16 residues. The V gene's germline CDR1 is KGHSH and CDR2 LQKENI. Trimming took 2 bases from V and 6 from J, leaving 16 bases between them. CDR3 amino acids: CASSPVKGFPPGELFF. CDR3 DNA (partial): TGTGCCAGCTCACCAGTCAAAGGCTTCCCACCCGGGGAG.

Note on this clone: From the germline J gene comes the end of the CDR3, since the read stops 3 residues before it. This chain joins TRBV6-4 and TRBJ1-4; unclear D gene. This CDR3 comprises 15 residues. The germline V and J ends were trimmed by 7 bases and 5 bases, with 17 bases remaining between them. CDR1 MRHNA and CDR2 SNTAGT come from the germline V gene. Partial CDR3 DNA: TGTGCCAGCAAGGACCGACCGGCGGGGAATGAAAAA. Translating gives CASKDRPAGNEK. The whole CDR3 region reads CASKDRPAGNEKLFF.

Comment on this clone: The read is 3 residues too short to cover the CDR3 end, so that end is filled in from the germline J gene. This chain joins TRBV20-1 and TRBJ2-5; a possible D gene is TRBD1 (5 bases). Trimming stripped 0 bases from V and 5 bases from J, with 16 bases between. Looked up from germline, CDR1 is DFQATT and CDR2 is SNEGSKA (reference sequence). The CDR3 contains 15 residues. The CDR3: CSARDSSRAVETQYF. The sequenced CDR3 bases are TGCAGTGCTAGAGATTCCTCCAGGGCGGTGGAGACC.

Notes on this clone: The read ends 3 residues before the CDR3 terminus; that terminus is restored from the germline J gene. V usage is TRBV29-1 and J usage is TRBJ1-5; 7 bases fit TRBD1. This CDR3 contains 14 residues. Germline V gene sequence: CDR1 SQVTM, CDR2 ANQGSEA. The V and J ends lost 6 bases and 6 bases, in that order; junction bases with no gene match: 11. The CDR3 bases that were read are TGCAGCGTGGGAAAGGGGACAGAAGGTCAGCCC. Amino acids: CSVGKGTEGQP. The CDR3, in full, reads CSVGKGTEGQPQHF.